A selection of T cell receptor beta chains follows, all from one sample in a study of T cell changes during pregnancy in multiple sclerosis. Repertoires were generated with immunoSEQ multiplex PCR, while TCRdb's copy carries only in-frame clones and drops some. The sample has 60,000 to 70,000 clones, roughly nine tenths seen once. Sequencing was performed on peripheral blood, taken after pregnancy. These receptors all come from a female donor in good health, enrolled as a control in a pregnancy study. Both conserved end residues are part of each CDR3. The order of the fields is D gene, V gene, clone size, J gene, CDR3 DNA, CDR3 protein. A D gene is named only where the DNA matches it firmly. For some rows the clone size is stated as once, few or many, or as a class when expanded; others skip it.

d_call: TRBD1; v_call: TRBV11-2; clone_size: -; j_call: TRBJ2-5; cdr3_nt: TGTGCCAGCACCGCTTACGCACAGGGGCGCCAAGAGACCCAGTACTTC; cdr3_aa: CASTAYAQGRQETQYF
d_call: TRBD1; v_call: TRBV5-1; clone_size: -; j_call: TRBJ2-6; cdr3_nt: TGCGCCAGCAGCTTGCAGGGACAGGGCTTCCTCTCTGGGGCCAACGTCCTGACTTTC; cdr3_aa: CASSLQGQGFLSGANVLTF
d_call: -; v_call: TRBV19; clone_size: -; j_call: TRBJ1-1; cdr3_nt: TGTGCCAGTAGTATTTCAGGGGTGACTGAAGCTTTCTTT; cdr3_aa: CASSISGVTEAFF
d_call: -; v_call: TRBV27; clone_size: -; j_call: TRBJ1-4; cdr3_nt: TGTGCCAGCTCACCGCAGGGATATAATGAAAAACTGTTTTTT; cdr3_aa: CASSPQGYNEKLFF
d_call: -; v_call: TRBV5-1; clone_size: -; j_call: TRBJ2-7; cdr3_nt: TGCGCCAGCAGCTCGGAGGGGAGACGAAACGAGCAGTACTTC; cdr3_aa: CASSSEGRRNEQYF
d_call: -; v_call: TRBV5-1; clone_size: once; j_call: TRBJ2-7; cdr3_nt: TGCGCCAGCAGCTCGGACAGCTCCTACGAGCAGTACTTC; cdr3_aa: CASSSDSSYEQYF
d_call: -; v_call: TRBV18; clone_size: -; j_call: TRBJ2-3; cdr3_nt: TGTGCCAGCTCCCGCACCCCGGTGCTGACAGATACGCAGTATTTT; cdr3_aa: CASSRTPVLTDTQYF
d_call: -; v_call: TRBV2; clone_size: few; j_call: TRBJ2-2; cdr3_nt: TGTGCCAGCCAAGGAGGAGACACCGGGGAGCTGTTTTTT; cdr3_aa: CASQGGDTGELFF
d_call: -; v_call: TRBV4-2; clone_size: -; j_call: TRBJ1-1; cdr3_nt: TGTGCCAGCAGCCCCTGGGATAGGGGAAAGGACACTGAAGCTTTCTTT; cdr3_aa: CASSPWDRGKDTEAFF
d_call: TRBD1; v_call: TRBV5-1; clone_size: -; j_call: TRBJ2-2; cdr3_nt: TGCGCCAGCAGCTCGGGACAGGGGAACGGGGAGCTGTTTTTT; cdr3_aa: CASSSGQGNGELFF
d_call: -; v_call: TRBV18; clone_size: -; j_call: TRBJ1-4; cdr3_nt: TGTGCCAGCTCATCCAGGGCAGCGGGTGAAAAACTGTTTTTT; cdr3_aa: CASSSRAAGEKLFF
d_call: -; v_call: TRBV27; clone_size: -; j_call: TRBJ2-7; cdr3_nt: TGTGCCAGCAGTTTAGGAGCAGCCTACGAGCAGTACTTC; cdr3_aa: CASSLGAAYEQYF
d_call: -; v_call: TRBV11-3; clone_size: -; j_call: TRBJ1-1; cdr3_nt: TGTGCCAGCAGCTTCGTCGGGATGAGTGGGAACACTGAAGCTTTCTTT; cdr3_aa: CASSFVGMSGNTEAFF
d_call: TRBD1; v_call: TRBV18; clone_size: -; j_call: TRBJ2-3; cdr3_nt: TGTGCCAGCTCACTTGGACAGGCCATCACAGATACGCAGTATTTT; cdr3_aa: CASSLGQAITDTQYF
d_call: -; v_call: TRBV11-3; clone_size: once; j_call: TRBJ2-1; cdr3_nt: TGTGCCAGCAGTATAGAGACTGTGCAGTTCTTC; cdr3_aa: CASSIETVQFF
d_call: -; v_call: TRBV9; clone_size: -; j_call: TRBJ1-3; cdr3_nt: TGTGCCAGCAGCGTAAGCGTTTCTGGAAACACCATATATTTT; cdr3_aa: CASSVSVSGNTIYF
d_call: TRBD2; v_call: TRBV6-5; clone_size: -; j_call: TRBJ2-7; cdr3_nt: TGTGCCAGCAGTTACTCCAGCGGGGGAACATCCTACGAGCAGTACTTC; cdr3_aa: CASSYSSGGTSYEQYF
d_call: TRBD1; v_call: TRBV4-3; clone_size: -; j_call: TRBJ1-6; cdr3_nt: TGCGCCAGCAGCGTCGACAGGGACCATTCACCCCTCCACTTT; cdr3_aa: CASSVDRDHSPLHF
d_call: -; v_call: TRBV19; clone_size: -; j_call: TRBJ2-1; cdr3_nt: TGTGCCAGTAGTTGGACAGAGAATGAGCAGTTCTTC; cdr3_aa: CASSWTENEQFF
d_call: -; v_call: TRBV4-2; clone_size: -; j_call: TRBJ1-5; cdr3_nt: TGTGCCAGCAGCCAAGAGGGGAGTGATCAGCCCCAGCATTTT; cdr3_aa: CASSQEGSDQPQHF
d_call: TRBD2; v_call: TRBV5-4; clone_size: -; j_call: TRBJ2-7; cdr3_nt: TGTGCCAGCACCGGGACGGTTGGACTAGCTAGGGTCGAGCAGTACTTC; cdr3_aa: CASTGTVGLARVEQYF
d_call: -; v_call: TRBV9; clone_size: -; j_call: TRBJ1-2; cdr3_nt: TGTGCCAGCAGTACAGAGTCCCCAGACTATGGCTACACCTTC; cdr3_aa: CASSTESPDYGYTF
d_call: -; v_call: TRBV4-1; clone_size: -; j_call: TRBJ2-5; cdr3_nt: TGCGCCAGCAGCCAAGGGATCAGGGATGAGACCCAGTACTTC; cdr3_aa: CASSQGIRDETQYF
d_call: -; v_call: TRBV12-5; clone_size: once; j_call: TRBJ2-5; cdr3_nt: TGTGCTAGTGGTTTGGCAAAACCTGCCGGGAGCCAAGAGACCCAGTACTTC; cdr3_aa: CASGLAKPAGSQETQYF
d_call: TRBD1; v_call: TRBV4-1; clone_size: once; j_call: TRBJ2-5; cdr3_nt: TGCGCCAGCAGCCCAAGATTCAGGGTGATACAGGGGGCAGAAGGAGCCCAGTACTTC; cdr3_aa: CASSPRFRVIQGAEGAQYF
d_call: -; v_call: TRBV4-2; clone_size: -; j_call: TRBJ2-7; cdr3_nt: TGTGCCAGCAGCCAAGATCCTGGAGGGGACCGCTCCTACGAGCAGTACTTC; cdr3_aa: CASSQDPGGDRSYEQYF
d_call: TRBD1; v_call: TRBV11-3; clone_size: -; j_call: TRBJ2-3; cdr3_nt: TGTGCCACGAGACAGGGGTTGGGTCGCACAGATACGCAGTATTTT; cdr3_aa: CATRQGLGRTDTQYF
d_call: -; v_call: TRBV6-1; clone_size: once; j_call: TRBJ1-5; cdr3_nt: TGTGCCAGCATAGGAGCGGCAGCCACTCAGCCCCAGCATTTT; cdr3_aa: CASIGAAATQPQHF
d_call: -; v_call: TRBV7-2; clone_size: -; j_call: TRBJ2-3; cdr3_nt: TGTGCCAGCAGCTTAGACAGGTTATCTAGCACAGATACGCAGTATTTT; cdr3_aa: CASSLDRLSSTDTQYF
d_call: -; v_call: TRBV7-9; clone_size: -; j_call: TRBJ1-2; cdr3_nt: TGTGCCAGCAGCTTAGAGACTTACCCCTATGGCTACACCTTC; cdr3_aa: CASSLETYPYGYTF
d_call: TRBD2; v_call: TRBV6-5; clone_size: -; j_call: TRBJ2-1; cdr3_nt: TGTGCCAGCAGTCGACCGACTAGCAGATTCAATGAGCAGTTCTTC; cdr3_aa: CASSRPTSRFNEQFF
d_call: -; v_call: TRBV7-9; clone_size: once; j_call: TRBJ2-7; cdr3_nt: TGTGCCAGCAGCTCAGATGCCTACGAGCAGTACTTC; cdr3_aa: CASSSDAYEQYF
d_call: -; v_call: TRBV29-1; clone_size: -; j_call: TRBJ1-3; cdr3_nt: TGCAGCGTTAGAACAAACGAGGTGGGGAGCTCTGGAAACACCATATATTTT; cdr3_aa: CSVRTNEVGSSGNTIYF
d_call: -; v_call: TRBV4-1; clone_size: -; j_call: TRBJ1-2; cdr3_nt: TGCGCCAGCAGCCACTCCCCATCATTACTCGCGTCGGGGGGCGAGAATGGCTACACCTTC; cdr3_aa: CASSHSPSLLASGGENGYTF
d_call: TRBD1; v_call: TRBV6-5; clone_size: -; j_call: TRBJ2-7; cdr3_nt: TGTGCCAGCAGTTACCCGACAGGGATCGAGCAGTACTTC; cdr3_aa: CASSYPTGIEQYF
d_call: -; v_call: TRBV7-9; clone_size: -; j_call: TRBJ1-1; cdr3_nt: TGTGCCAGCAGCTTACCGGGACAGAACACTGAAGCTTTCTTT; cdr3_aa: CASSLPGQNTEAFF
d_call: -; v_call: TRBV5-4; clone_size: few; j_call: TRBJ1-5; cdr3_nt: TGTGCCAGCAGCTTGGCAGGGACTAATCAGCCCCAGCATTTT; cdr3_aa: CASSLAGTNQPQHF
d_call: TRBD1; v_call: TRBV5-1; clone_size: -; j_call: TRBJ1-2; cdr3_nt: TGCGCCAGCAGCTTGGTTGGTTCAGGGGGGCATGGCTACACCTTC; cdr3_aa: CASSLVGSGGHGYTF
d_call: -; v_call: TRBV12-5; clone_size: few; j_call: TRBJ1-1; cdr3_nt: TGTGCTAGTGGAATGGGGGGATACACTGAAGCTTTCTTT; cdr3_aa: CASGMGGYTEAFF
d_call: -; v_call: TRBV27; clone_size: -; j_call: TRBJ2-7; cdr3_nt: TGTGCCAGCAGTTACAGGATCTCCTACGAGCAGTACTTC; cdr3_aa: CASSYRISYEQYF
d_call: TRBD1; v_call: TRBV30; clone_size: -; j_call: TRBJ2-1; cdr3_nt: TGTGCCTGGAGTGTCCTAGGACAGGGTTCGGGGGAGCAGTTCTTC; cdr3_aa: CAWSVLGQGSGEQFF
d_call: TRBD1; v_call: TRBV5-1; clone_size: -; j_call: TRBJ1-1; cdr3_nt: TGCGCCAGCAGCTCGGGACAGGGTCACACTGAAGCTTTCTTT; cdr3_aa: CASSSGQGHTEAFF
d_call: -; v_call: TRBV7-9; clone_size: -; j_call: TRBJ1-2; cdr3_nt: TGTGCCAGCAGCTTAGCTGGGGGCTCGGGGAGTGGCTACACCTTC; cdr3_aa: CASSLAGGSGSGYTF
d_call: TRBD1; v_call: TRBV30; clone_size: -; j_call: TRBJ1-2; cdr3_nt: TGTGCCTGGACCGACAGGGGATGGAGCTACACCTTC; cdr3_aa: CAWTDRGWSYTF
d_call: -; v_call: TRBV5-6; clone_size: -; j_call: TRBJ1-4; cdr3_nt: TGTGCCAGCAGCTTGGGTAGCCCTAATGAAAAACTGTTTTTT; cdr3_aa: CASSLGSPNEKLFF
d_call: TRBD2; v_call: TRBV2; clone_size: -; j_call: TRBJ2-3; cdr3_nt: TGTGCCAGCAGTGGGGCTAGCGGGGTGACAGATACGCAGTATTTT; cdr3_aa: CASSGASGVTDTQYF
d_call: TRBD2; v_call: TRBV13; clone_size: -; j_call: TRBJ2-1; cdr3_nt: TGTGCCAGCAGCTCGACTAGCGGGGCTAGGGCGGTCTATTACAATGAGCAGTTCTTC; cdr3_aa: CASSSTSGARAVYYNEQFF
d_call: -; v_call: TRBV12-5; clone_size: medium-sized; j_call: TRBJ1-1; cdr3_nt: TGTGCTAGTGGCCCAGGGGACACTGAAGCTTTCTTT; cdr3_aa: CASGPGDTEAFF
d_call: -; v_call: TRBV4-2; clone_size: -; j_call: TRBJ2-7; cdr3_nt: TGTGCCAGCAGCCAAGAGGACGGGATCTACGAGCAGTACTTC; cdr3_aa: CASSQEDGIYEQYF
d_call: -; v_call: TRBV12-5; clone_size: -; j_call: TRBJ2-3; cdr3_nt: TGTGCTAGTGGTTTGGTACGGGGAGGCACAGATACGCAGTATTTT; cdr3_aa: CASGLVRGGTDTQYF
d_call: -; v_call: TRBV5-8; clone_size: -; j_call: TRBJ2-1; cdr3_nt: TGTGCCAGCAGCTTGGCCTATCCGCGGATGCCAGAAATCTCCTACAATGAGCAGTTCTTC; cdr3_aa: CASSLAYPRMPEISYNEQFF
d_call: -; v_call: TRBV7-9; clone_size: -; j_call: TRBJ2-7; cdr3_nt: TGTGCCAGCAGCTTAGATCGATCGGGGTCGGAGACAAGAATCGGGGAGCAGTACTTC; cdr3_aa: CASSLDRSGSETRIGEQYF